Below are 11 T cell receptor beta chains sequenced from a single sample in a study of CD8 T cells in ankylosing spondylitis. TCRdb fed the 5' RACE reads into MiXCR, producing one record per CDR3 protein. Of around 150,000 distinct CDR3 sequences listed, just under 7.5% were seen once; the top ten hold around 12%. Sample: blood, either unsorted or a sorted T cell fraction (not recorded which). The source of these receptors is a female donor with ankylosing spondylitis or in good health (not recorded which).

This clonotype was seen ten or more times. The chain couples TRBV20-1 to TRBJ1-5; 7 bases align to TRBD1. In germline, CDR1 is DFQATT, CDR2 SNEGSKA (reference sequence). This CDR3 has 15 residues. J gave up 0 bases and V 1 base, and 3 bases lay outside the gene matches. CDR3 coding DNA: TGCAGTGCTAGAGGGGACAGACTTAGCAATCAGCCCCAGCATTTT. Translated, it gives CSARGDRLSNQPQHF.

This clonotype has ten or more counts. The rearrangement links TRBV6-5 to TRBJ1-6, with 7 bases lining up with TRBD1. V dropped 4 bases and J dropped 8; count of bases not matched to a gene: 8. Germline CDR1 MNHEY, CDR2 SVGAGI. The CDR3 has 15 residues. CDR3 loop: CASSSTGVLDSPLHF. The DNA for the CDR3 is TGTGCCAGCAGTTCAACAGGGGTTCTCGATTCACCCCTCCACTTT.

This clonotype was seen only a few times. The chain couples TRBV7-2 to TRBJ2-1, with D unclear. The CDR3 length is 17 residues. Germline CDR1 SGHTA, CDR2 FQGNSA. V was trimmed by 5 bases and J by 5 bases, leaving 22 bases between them. The CDR3 here is CASSHSSAIRLNNEQFF. CDR3 in DNA: TGTGCCAGCAGCCACTCCTCGGCTATTCGCTTGAACAATGAGCAGTTCTTC.

The chain recombines TRBV29-1 with TRBJ2-7; tentatively, D is TRBD1 (5 bases). In germline, CDR1 is SQVTM, CDR2 ANQGSEA. CDR3 size: 13 residues. Deletions cut 3 bases from V and 1 base from J, with 10 bases between. The CDR3 loop reads CSVEAGNSYEQYF. The CDR3 coding sequence is TGCAGCGTTGAGGCAGGGAATTCCTACGAGCAGTACTTC.

At least ten counts were recorded for this clonotype. V and J are TRBV18 and TRBJ1-1; 7 bases match TRBD1. The CDR3 spans 16 residues. Per germline, CDR1 KGHSH and CDR2 LQKENI. The ends lost 4 bases at V and 3 bases at J; junction bases unmatched: 11. The CDR3 reads CASSQRTGRGDTEAFF. In DNA, the CDR3 is TGTGCCAGCTCACAACGGACAGGCCGTGGGGACACTGAAGCTTTCTTT.

In this sample, this clonotype turned up many times. The chain's CDR3 is CSAREDRATEAFF. The CDR3 DNA sequence: TGCAGTGCTAGAGAGGACAGGGCCACTGAAGCTTTCTTT. The rearrangement links TRBV20-1 to TRBJ1-1, with 8 positions matching TRBD1. This CDR3 has 13 residues. Germline values: CDR1 DFQATT, CDR2 SNEGSKA (reference sequence). Trimming took 0 bases from V and 4 from J; bases not matched to a gene: 1.

This clonotype was seen at least ten times. J is TRBJ2-2 and V is TRBV4-3, with D unresolved. CDR3 length equals 15 residues. Germline V CDR1 and CDR2: LGHNA, YSLEER. Deletions cut 0 bases from V and 4 bases from J, with 9 bases between. The CDR3 reads CASSQDSSGTGELFF. For the CDR3, the DNA is TGCGCCAGCAGCCAAGATAGCTCGGGCACCGGGGAGCTGTTTTTT.

This clonotype came up many times. The rearrangement joins TRBV7-8 to TRBJ2-2; D not certain. The germline V gene has CDR1 SGHVS and CDR2 FQNEAQ. The germline V and J ends were trimmed by 0 bases and 1 base, with 3 bases remaining between them. CDR3 length equals 14 residues. The CDR3 nucleotides are TGTGCCAGCAGCTTAGCGGGGAACACCGGGGAGCTGTTTTTT. Translated: CASSLAGNTGELFF. Full variable domain (outside the CDR3, taken from reference TRBV7-8 and TRBJ2-2): GAGVSQSPRYKVAKRGQDVALRCDPISGHVSLFWYQQALGQGPEFLTYFQNEAQLDKSGLPSDRFFAERPEGSVSTLKIQRTQQEDSAVYLCASSLAGNTGELFFGEGSRLTVL.

This clonotype was counted ten times or more. The V gene is TRBV24-1, the J gene TRBJ2-3; the D is unclear. The CDR3 has 18 residues. Trimming removed 4 bases from V and 0 bases from J, with 19 bases in between. Germline V gives CDR1 KGHDR, CDR2 SFDVKD. CDR3 region: CATSDPAGSSPSTDTQYF. DNA for the CDR3: TGTGCCACCAGTGACCCCGCAGGATCCAGTCCTAGCACAGATACGCAGTATTTT.

This clonotype has just one count. V and J are TRBV6-2 or TRBV6-3 and TRBJ2-7, with TRBD1 as a possible D gene (6 bases). Germline V gives CDR1 MNHEY, CDR2 SVGEGT. The germline V and J ends were trimmed by 6 bases and 0 bases, with 9 bases remaining between them. The CDR3 loop spans 13 amino acids. The CDR3 bases are TGTGCCAGCAGGAGGGGGAGCTCCTACGAGCAGTACTTC. Translation: CASRRGSSYEQYF.

The sample holds many counts of this clonotype. CDR3 in DNA: TGTGCCAGCAGTGACAGGGAAGGGTACGAGCAGTACTTC. Translating it yields CASSDREGYEQYF. The chain couples TRBV9 to TRBJ2-7, with 7 bases lining up with TRBD1. This CDR3 spans 13 amino acids. V lost 5 bases, J lost 4 bases, and 6 bases stayed unmatched. CDR1 SGDLS and CDR2 YYNGEE come from the germline V gene.